The next 18 T cell receptor beta chains were all read from a single sample in a study of T and B cells in COVID-19 patients. TRB rearrangements were amplified by multiplex PCR with BIOMED2 TRB-A/B primers. TCRdb fed the multiplex PCR reads into MiXCR, producing one record per CDR3 protein. The table has some 3,300 distinct CDR3 sequences, under 30% seen once. From blood, roughly 240-550 ng of genomic DNA served as TRB template. Sequencing was carried out using blood. The source of these receptors is a human donor with active COVID-19.

This clonotype is classed as medium-sized. The chain has TRBV19 and TRBJ1-5; 8 bases match TRBD1. V dropped 9 bases and J dropped 2; count of bases not matched to a gene: 9. The CDR3 is 15 amino acids. The V gene's germline CDR1 is LNHDA and CDR2 SQIVND (reference sequence). CDR3 protein: CASFPTGAGNQPQHF. CDR3 DNA sequence: TGTGCCAGCTTCCCGACAGGGGCGGGCAATCAGCCCCAGCATTTT.

This clonotype was counted ten times or more. The chain employs TRBV6-2 or TRBV6-3 and TRBJ1-2; 8 nucleotides agree with TRBD1. V gave up 3 bases and J gave up 4 bases; unmatched junction bases: 4. CDR1 and CDR2 (germline): MNHEY, SVGEGT. The CDR3 spans 14 residues. Here the CDR3 reads CASSYTRGLYGYTF. Written as DNA, the CDR3 is TGTGCCAGCAGTTATACCAGGGGGCTCTATGGCTACACCTTC.

The CDR3 nucleotides read TGCAGCGTTGAATGCTGGACTAGCGGGGTGACCACAGATACGCAGTATTTT. Translated, it gives CSVECWTSGVTTDTQYF. This chain links TRBV29-1 with TRBJ2-3, with 12 bases lining up with TRBD2. The CDR3 contains 17 residues. The ends lost 2 bases at V and 2 bases at J; junction bases unmatched: 8. Germline CDR1 is SQVTM and CDR2 is ANQGSEA.

There are a few counts of this clonotype. The junction departs from germline at one end; a sequencing error may be responsible. V usage is TRBV20-1 and J usage is TRBJ2-5; 9 bases line up with TRBD2. The CDR3 contains 15 residues. Germline V gene sequence: CDR1 DFQATT, CDR2 SNEGSKA (reference sequence). The CDR3 spells CSGRPMAGGLETQYF. The CDR3 coding sequence is TGCAGTGGTAGACCGATGGCGGGGGGGCTTGAGACCCAGTACTTC.

This clonotype is labeled as medium-sized. V gene TRBV5-6 combines with J gene TRBJ2-7; 15 bases fit TRBD2. CDR1 is SGHDT, CDR2 YYEEEE, per germline. This CDR3 has 15 amino acids. The V gene end was trimmed by 3 bases and the J gene end by 3 bases; junction bases not matched to a gene: 1. The CDR3 DNA reads TGTGCCAGCAGCTGGGGACTAGCGGGAGGCTACGAGCAGTACTTC. Amino acid sequence: CASSWGLAGGYEQYF.

This clonotype ranks as medium-sized. The gene calls are TRBV19 and TRBJ2-5; a possible D gene is TRBD2 (5 bases). Germline loops: CDR1 LNHDA, CDR2 SQIVND (reference sequence). The ends were cut back, 5 bases at V and 5 bases at J, with 18 bases in the middle. This CDR3 has 15 residues. CDR3 amino acids: CASSLRVEAGETQYF. The CDR3 bases are TGTGCCAGTAGTCTCCGCGTGGAGGCCGGGGAGACCCAGTACTTC.

The chain joins TRBV20-1 to TRBJ2-7; 7 positions agree with TRBD2. Germline CDR1 is DFQATT and CDR2 is SNEGSKA (reference sequence). The CDR3 runs 14 residues. V lost 2 bases, J lost 3 bases, and 7 bases stayed unmatched. This CDR3 reads CSARRLAENYEQYF. The CDR3 nucleotides are TGCAGTGCTAGAAGGCTAGCGGAGAACTACGAGCAGTACTTC.

As concerns this clonotype: One end of the junction varies from germline; a read error may be responsible. The chain has TRBV12-3 or TRBV12-4 and TRBJ1-5; the D gene is possibly TRBD1 (5 bases). The CDR3 loop spans 14 amino acids. Here the CDR3 DNA reads TGTGCCACCAGTGACCCCGGGGACCATCAGCCCCAGCATTTT. Its translation is CATSDPGDHQPQHF.

With regard to this clonotype: At one end the junction does not follow the germline gene, possibly because of a read error. The gene calls are TRBV13 and TRBJ1-2, with 9 bases matching TRBD1. The CDR3 has 14 residues. CDR1 and CDR2 (germline): PRHDT, FYEKMQ (reference sequence). CDR3 sequence: CASSLGDRVYGYTF. The CDR3 DNA sequence: TGTGCCAGCAGCCTAGGGGACAGGGTCTATGGCTACACCTTC.

This clonotype occurred once. The chain is built from TRBV6-5 and TRBJ2-1; tentative D call: TRBD2 (8 bases). Germline V gene sequence: CDR1 MNHEY, CDR2 SVGAGI. The germline V and J ends were trimmed by 6 bases and 6 bases, with 18 bases remaining between them. This CDR3 is built from 15 residues. The CDR3, as DNA: TGTGCCAGCAGCGGGGGGGGGGACAGCTTCAATGAGCAGTTCTTC. Translated: CASSGGGDSFNEQFF.

A word on this clonotype: A read error is possible here, since a much larger clone lies one base away. The J gene is TRBJ2-7, the V gene TRBV6-2 or TRBV6-3; no definite D call. Germline V gene lookup returns CDR1 MNHEY and CDR2 SVGEGT. The CDR3 is made up of 14 amino acids. V was shortened by 7 bases and J by 2 bases, with 15 bases between the two germline ends. The chain's CDR3 is CASNSGGRTYEQYF. CDR3 nucleotide sequence: TGTGCCAGCAATTCGGGCGGTCGGACCTACGAGCAGTACTTC.

The rearrangement links TRBV7-9 to TRBJ2-7, with 8 bases lining up with TRBD2. Germline CDR1 reads SEHNR; CDR2 reads FQNEAQ (reference sequence). V shed 5 bases, J shed 0 bases, and the junction held 3 bases outside the gene matches. The CDR3 has 14 residues. Written as DNA, the CDR3 is TGTGCCAGCAGCCCACTAGCGGTCTCCTACGAGCAGTACTTC. It codes for CASSPLAVSYEQYF.

This clonotype is medium-sized. CDR3 region: CASSSSGQFYEQYF. CDR3 coding DNA: TGCGCCAGCAGCTCGTCGGGACAGTTCTACGAGCAGTACTTC. The rearrangement links TRBV5-1 to TRBJ2-7, with 7 bases that match TRBD1. This CDR3 has 14 amino acids. CDR1 is SGHRS and CDR2 is YFSETQ in the germline V gene. V was clipped by 3 bases and J by 3 bases; unmatched bases: 6.

In its sample, this clonotype is medium-sized. This chain connects TRBV6-1 to TRBJ2-2; D ambiguous. The length of the CDR3 is 12 residues. Germline values: CDR1 MNHNS, CDR2 SASEGT. Trimming pared 2 bases from V and 7 bases from J, leaving 5 bases between. The CDR3 DNA sequence: TGTGCCAGCAGTGAATTAATCGGGGAGCTGTTTTTT. Translating it yields CASSELIGELFF.

J is TRBJ1-6 and V is TRBV5-4, with 10 bases matching TRBD1. V trimming: 9 bases; J trimming: 14 bases; junction bases outside the gene matches: 26. The germline V gene has CDR1 SGHNT and CDR2 YYREEE (reference sequence). The CDR3 runs to 18 residues. In DNA, the CDR3 is TGTGCCACCCAGGGACGGGGAAAGGCCGGGACAGGGGTGCAGTCCCTCCACTTT. Encoded protein: CATQGRGKAGTGVQSLHF.

This clonotype showed up just a few times. V and J are TRBV2 and TRBJ2-7; D is unresolved. The CDR3 is made up of 11 amino acids. With 7 bases removed from V and 7 bases from J, the gap between germline ends came to 11 bases. Germline V lookup: CDR1 SNHLY, CDR2 FYNNEI. The CDR3 spells CASNPLGEQYF. The CDR3 bases are TGTGCCAGCAATCCTCTGGGTGAGCAGTACTTC.

Worth noting for this clonotype: Being one base from a much bigger clone, this may be a read error. The chain combines TRBV7-9 with TRBJ2-3; perhaps TRBD1 as D (7 bases). Germline CDR1 SEHNR, CDR2 FQNEAQ (reference sequence). The CDR3 contains 17 residues. In DNA form, the CDR3 reads TGTGCCAGAAGCTTGACAGGGAGGTCGGGAGTCTTAGATACGCAGTATTTT. This encodes CARSLTGRSGVLDTQYF.

This clonotype is deemed medium-sized. The chain employs TRBV6-5 and TRBJ1-2, with D perhaps matching TRBD1 (5 bases). V lost 5 bases to trimming and J lost 8 bases, with 15 bases between them. The CDR3 covers 13 residues. Germline-derived CDR1 and CDR2 are MNHEY and SVGAGI. CDR3 residues: CASSLPQGTGYTF. In nucleotides, the CDR3 is TGTGCCAGCAGTCTCCCCCAGGGAACCGGCTACACCTTC.